The rows below give T cell receptor beta chains drawn from one sample of a study of cytomegalovirus exposure and HLA in healthy donors. Some clones are missing from TCRdb's copy, which holds only in-frame ones; the method was immunoSEQ multiplex PCR. Seen in this sample are 90,000 to 130,000 clones; the ten most common clones hold approximately 6.8%. The source material was PBMCs. The receptors stem from a man in his forties in good health and CMV-seropositive. The CDR3 runs from the conserved cysteine through the conserved F or W. A D gene is named only where the DNA matches it firmly.

TRBV4-1	TRBJ2-1	TRBD2	TGCGCCAGCAGCCAAGAAGGAACACTAGCGGGAGTACAATTCTTC	CASSQEGTLAGVQFF
TRBV11-3	TRBJ2-2	NA	TGTGCCAGCAGCTCCCACAGGGATGGCACCGGGGAGCTGTTTTTT	CASSSHRDGTGELFF
TRBV5-6	TRBJ2-7	NA	TGTGCCAGCAGCCGGGACACTGGTACCTACGAGCAGTACTTC	CASSRDTGTYEQYF
TRBV7-8	TRBJ2-1	NA	TGTGCCAGCAGCCCGACGGCAGCGGGCCCCTACAATGAGCAGTTCTTC	CASSPTAAGPYNEQFF
TRBV19	TRBJ1-2	TRBD1	TGTGCCAGTAGTTTGGCCGAGGGGGCTGGCTATGGCTACACCTTC	CASSLAEGAGYGYTF
TRBV14	TRBJ2-3	TRBD2	TGTGCCAGCAGCCGACAACTAGCGAGCACAGATACGCAGTATTTT	CASSRQLASTDTQYF
TRBV10-2	TRBJ2-1	NA	TGCGCCAGCAGTGACAGGGGATACGGTGAGCAGTTCTTC	CASSDRGYGEQFF
TRBV19	TRBJ2-7	NA	TGTGCCAGTAGTATAGATCTGCCAGCGGCGAGCCTTAAGGAGCAGTACTTC	CASSIDLPAASLKEQYF
TRBV7-9	TRBJ2-7	TRBD2	TGTGCCAGCAGCCCCGAACTAGGGTCTAGCGGGAGGGTCTACGAGCAGTACTTC	CASSPELGSSGRVYEQYF
TRBV14	TRBJ1-2	NA	TGTGCCAGCAGCCCCTCGACGGGGAACTATGGCTACACCTTC	CASSPSTGNYGYTF
TRBV9	TRBJ2-2	NA	TGTGCCAGCAGCGACAGGACGAACACCGGGGAGCTGTTTTTT	CASSDRTNTGELFF
TRBV10-2	TRBJ1-5	NA	TGCGCCAGCAGTCTACAGGGTCATCAGCCCCAGCATTTT	CASSLQGHQPQHF
TRBV5-1	TRBJ2-3	TRBD1	TGCGCCAGCAGCCCGCAAACCGGGACAGGGGGCTTCACAGATACGCAGTATTTT	CASSPQTGTGGFTDTQYF
TRBV11-2	TRBJ1-2	NA	TGTGCCAGCAGCTTAGATCAACGAGCGTTCTATGGCTACACCTTC	CASSLDQRAFYGYTF
TRBV14	TRBJ2-1	NA	TGTGCCAGCAGCCCTACGCTGCGCGGGGGACAGGACAATGAGCAGTTCTTC	CASSPTLRGGQDNEQFF
TRBV7-2	TRBJ1-1	NA	TGTGCCAGCAGCTCCTCCCAACAGAGGAACACTGAAGCTTTCTTT	CASSSSQQRNTEAFF
TRBV29-1	TRBJ1-1	TRBD1	TGCAGCGTTGAGGTTAAGGGACAGAGGAACACTGAAGCTTTCTTT	CSVEVKGQRNTEAFF
TRBV2	TRBJ2-3	TRBD1	TGTGCCAGCAGATTAGGACAGGGGGCAACAGATACGCAGTATTTT	CASRLGQGATDTQYF
TRBV6-1	TRBJ2-1	NA	TGTGCCAGCAGTGAAGCCAGATTGACTTCCTACAATGAGCAGTTCTTC	CASSEARLTSYNEQFF
TRBV6-6	TRBJ1-2	TRBD1	TGTGCCAGCAGCAAAGGACAGGAGTGGGGCTACACCTTC	CASSKGQEWGYTF
TRBV9	TRBJ2-7	TRBD1	TGTGCCAGCAGCGTAGCCGACAGGGTCTACGAGCAGTACTTC	CASSVADRVYEQYF
TRBV30	TRBJ2-1	TRBD2	TGTGCCTGGAGCCGGACTAGCGGGACACACAATGAGCAGTTCTTC	CAWSRTSGTHNEQFF
TRBV18	TRBJ1-5	TRBD1	TGTGCCAGCTCACTTACAGGGGATGGCTCCAATCAGCCCCAGCATTTT	CASSLTGDGSNQPQHF
TRBV6-5	TRBJ2-7	TRBD2	TGTGCCAGCAGGATGGGGCTAGCGGGATTCGAGCAGTACTTC	CASRMGLAGFEQYF
TRBV7-3	TRBJ2-1	TRBD2	TGTGCCAGCAGCTTGAGGCTTGGGACTACCTACAATGAGCAGTTCTTC	CASSLRLGTTYNEQFF
TRBV20-1	TRBJ1-1	NA	TGCAGTGTAGAGGGGGGGGCTGAAGCTTTCTTT	CSVEGGAEAFF
TRBV20-1	TRBJ1-1	NA	TGCAGTGCCTTTTGGAACACTGAAGCTTTCTTT	CSAFWNTEAFF
TRBV29-1	TRBJ2-2	NA	TGCAGCGTAGACAGGAGCGCGAACGGGGAGCTGTTTTTT	CSVDRSANGELFF
TRBV6-1	TRBJ1-5	TRBD1	TGTGCCAGCAGTGAACAGACGACAGGGGGCGAGCCCCAGCATTTT	CASSEQTTGGEPQHF
TRBV9	TRBJ2-1	NA	TGTGCCAGCAGCCAAAGAGGGGGGGGCCACAATGAGCAGTTCTTC	CASSQRGGGHNEQFF
TRBV5-8	TRBJ1-4	TRBD1	TGTGCCAGCAGCCCCCTTCACAGGGGGCGCGCTGAAAAACTGTTTTTT	CASSPLHRGRAEKLFF
TRBV2	TRBJ1-1	TRBD1	TGTGCCACCAGCACGGGACAGGGAGTATCTGAAGCTTTCTTT	CATSTGQGVSEAFF
TRBV5-6	TRBJ2-7	NA	TGTGCCAGCAGCATGGGCCCCTATCTTTCCTACGAGCAGTACTTC	CASSMGPYLSYEQYF
TRBV29-1	TRBJ2-7	TRBD1	TGCAGCGTTGTTACAGGGGGCTCCTACGAGCAGTACTTC	CSVVTGGSYEQYF
TRBV5-4	TRBJ2-1	TRBD2	TGTGCCAGCAGCCCCCGGACTAGCGGGAACTTTGGGTCCTACAATGAGCAGTTCTTC	CASSPRTSGNFGSYNEQFF
TRBV9	TRBJ2-5	TRBD2	TGTGCCAGCAGCGTACTAGCGGGCCACCAAGAGACCCAGTACTTC	CASSVLAGHQETQYF
TRBV11-1	TRBJ2-2	TRBD2	TGTGCCAGCAGCTTAAGACTAGCGGGAGACACCGGGGAGCTGTTTTTT	CASSLRLAGDTGELFF
TRBV7-9	TRBJ2-3	TRBD1	TGTGCCAGCAGCTTAGCGAGGACAGGGGCTATTACAGATACGCAGTATTTT	CASSLARTGAITDTQYF
TRBV6-1	TRBJ2-7	TRBD1	TGTGCCAGCAGAACCCGGGGGACAGGGAGATACGAGCAGTACTTC	CASRTRGTGRYEQYF